This passage covers 9 T cell receptor beta chains from one sample sequenced in a study of Graves' ophthalmopathy and Graves' hyperthyroidism. The authors amplified TCR beta CDR3 regions from RNA transcripts. First-round RT-PCR employed HTBI primers, with a second-round multiplex PCR after it. TCRdb fed the multiplex PCR reads into MiXCR, producing one record per CDR3 protein. This table has about 660,000 distinct CDR3 sequences, roughly 41% appearing once. Material for sequencing was peripheral blood. These receptors were collected from an adult man with Graves' ophthalmopathy.

This clonotype was observed a few times. The chain employs TRBV3-1 and TRBJ1-2, with TRBD1 identical over 7 bases. Germline V gives CDR1 LGHDT, CDR2 YNNKEL (reference sequence). The CDR3 spans 17 residues. The V and J ends lost 4 bases and 2 bases, in that order; junction bases with no gene match: 13. In nucleotides, the CDR3 is TGTGCCAGCAGCCCCTTCAGTCGCGGACAGGAGAACTATGGCTACACCTTC. This sequence encodes CASSPFSRGQENYGYTF.

This clonotype showed up many times. The chain joins TRBV7-2 to TRBJ2-7; 16 nucleotides align to TRBD2. Germline V gene lookup returns CDR1 SGHTA and CDR2 FQGNSA. The CDR3 is made up of 18 amino acids. V lost 4 bases to trimming and J lost 1 base; unmatched junction nucleotides: 7. This CDR3 is CASSYTGLAGGQSYEQYF. For the CDR3, the DNA is TGTGCCAGCAGCTACACGGGACTAGCGGGGGGGCAGTCCTACGAGCAGTACTTC.

This clonotype was seen repeatedly, ten times or more. This sequence joins TRBV6-6 and TRBJ1-6; unclear D gene. V lost 5 bases, J lost 8 bases, and 13 bases lay in between. The CDR3 is 14 amino acids. CDR1 is MNHNY and CDR2 is SVGAGI in the germline V gene (reference sequence). CDR3 residues: CASSRERGDSPLHF. Written as DNA, the CDR3 is TGTGCCAGCAGTCGGGAACGGGGTGATTCACCCCTCCACTTT.

This clonotype came up a few times. The CDR3 reads CASSQDRVRHELYNSPLHF. CDR3 DNA sequence: TGTGCCAGCAGCCAAGACAGGGTTCGGCACGAACTTTATAATTCACCCCTCCACTTT. This chain joins TRBV9 and TRBJ1-6, with 7 bases lining up with TRBD1. V trimming: 4 bases; J trimming: 4 bases; junction bases outside the gene matches: 17. CDR1 is SGDLS, CDR2 YYNGEE, per germline. CDR3 size: 19 residues.

This clonotype has a single count. A much larger clonotype is one base distant, so this may be a read error. The CDR3 does not end in the conserved phenylalanine or tryptophan, so this is likely a read error. The V call is TRBV6-1, the J call TRBJ1-2, with D unclear. The V end lost 6 bases, the J end lost 0 bases, and 8 bases lay between the germline ends. Looked up from germline, CDR1 is MNHNS and CDR2 is SASEGT. The CDR3 is 13 residues long. In DNA form, the CDR3 reads TGTGCCAGCAGCAAACAGACTAACTATGGCTACACCTCC. Its translation is CASSKQTNYGYTS.

Concerning this clonotype itself: A much larger clone sits a single nucleotide away, making a read error possible. The missing conserved phenylalanine or tryptophan at the end of this CDR3 makes a read error likely. The rearrangement links TRBV20-1 to TRBJ1-2; D might be TRBD1 (6 bases). The germline gives CDR1 DFQATT, CDR2 SNEGSKA (reference sequence). The CDR3 has 14 amino acids. Trimming took off 1 base at V and 4 bases at J, with 13 bases between the two ends. For the CDR3, the DNA is TGCAGTGCTAGAGGACAGGCAATAACCTATGGCTACACCCTC. This encodes CSARGQAITYGYTL.

A few counts support this clonotype. Its ends do not fully match the called genes, so a read error is possible. This chain links TRBV20-1 with TRBJ2-5, with 9 nucleotides matching TRBD2. This CDR3 contains 16 residues. Per germline, CDR1 DFQATT and CDR2 SNEGSKA (reference sequence). CDR3 amino acids: CAWSDGPSGAREAQYF. The CDR3 DNA sequence: TGTGCCTGGAGCGATGGGCCTAGCGGGGCAAGAGAGGCCCAGTACTTC.

V is TRBV7-6 and J is TRBJ2-2; D is possibly TRBD2 (6 bases). Germline V lookup: CDR1 SGHVS, CDR2 FNYEAQ. V was clipped by 1 base and J by 3 bases, with 21 bases between them. This CDR3 contains 19 residues. In DNA, the CDR3 is TGTGCCAGCAGCTTAGATACCGTGGGGGGTATAGGAGACACCGGGGAGCTGTTTTTT. Translating it yields CASSLDTVGGIGDTGELFF.

This clonotype occurred many times. DNA for the CDR3: TGTGCCAGCAGTGAGGGGGGCCCCTACGAGCAGTACTTC. Translation gives CASSEGGPYEQYF. The chain employs TRBV25-1 and TRBJ2-7; D is possibly TRBD1 or TRBD2 (6 bases each). The germline CDR1 and CDR2 sequences are MGHDK and SYGVNS. This CDR3 is 13 amino acids long. Trimming took off 3 bases at V and 2 bases at J, with 8 bases between the two ends.